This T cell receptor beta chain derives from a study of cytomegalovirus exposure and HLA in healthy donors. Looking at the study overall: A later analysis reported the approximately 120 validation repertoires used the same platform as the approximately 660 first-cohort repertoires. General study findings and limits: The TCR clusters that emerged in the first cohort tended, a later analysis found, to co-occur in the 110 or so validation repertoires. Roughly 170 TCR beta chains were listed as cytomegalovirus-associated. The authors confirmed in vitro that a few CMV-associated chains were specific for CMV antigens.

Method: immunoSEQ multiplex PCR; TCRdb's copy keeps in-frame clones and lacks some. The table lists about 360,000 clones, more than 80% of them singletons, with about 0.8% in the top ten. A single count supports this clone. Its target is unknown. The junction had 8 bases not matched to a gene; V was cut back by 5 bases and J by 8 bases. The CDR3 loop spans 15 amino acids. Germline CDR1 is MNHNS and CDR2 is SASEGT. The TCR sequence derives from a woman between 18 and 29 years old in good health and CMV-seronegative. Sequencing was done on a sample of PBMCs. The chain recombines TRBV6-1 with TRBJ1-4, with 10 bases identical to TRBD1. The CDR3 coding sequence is TGTGCCAGCAGTAGGAAGACAGGGGGCCTGGAAAAACTGTTTTTT. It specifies CASSRKTGGLEKLFF.